This TCR beta chain was recorded in a study of blood T cell repertoires in COVID-19. Study at large: Specimens from acute and convalescent COVID-19 originated in the United States, Italy and Spain. T cells, B-cell-depleted T cells, or PBMCs supplied cDNA or gDNA.

The CDR3 runs to 14 residues. CDR1 is LNHDA and CDR2 is SQIVND in the germline V gene (reference sequence). Trimming removed 5 bases at V and 0 bases at J, with 8 bases between. In the original processing: Quantification of nucleated cells was approximated via reference gene primer amplification. Repertoires were generated with immunoSEQ multiplex PCR, while TCRdb's copy carries only in-frame clones and drops some. V and J calls and clone size are those listed in that table; D and trimming were worked out from the DNA. This table has hundreds of thousands of clones, 83% appearing once. The TCR comes from a woman between 40 and 50 years old with active or convalescent COVID-19. The chain employs TRBV19 and TRBJ1-5; D unclear. The specimen was peripheral blood. The chain's CDR3 is CASSPTGSNQPQHF. DNA of the CDR3: TGTGCCAGTAGTCCCACGGGTAGCAATCAGCCCCAGCATTTT.